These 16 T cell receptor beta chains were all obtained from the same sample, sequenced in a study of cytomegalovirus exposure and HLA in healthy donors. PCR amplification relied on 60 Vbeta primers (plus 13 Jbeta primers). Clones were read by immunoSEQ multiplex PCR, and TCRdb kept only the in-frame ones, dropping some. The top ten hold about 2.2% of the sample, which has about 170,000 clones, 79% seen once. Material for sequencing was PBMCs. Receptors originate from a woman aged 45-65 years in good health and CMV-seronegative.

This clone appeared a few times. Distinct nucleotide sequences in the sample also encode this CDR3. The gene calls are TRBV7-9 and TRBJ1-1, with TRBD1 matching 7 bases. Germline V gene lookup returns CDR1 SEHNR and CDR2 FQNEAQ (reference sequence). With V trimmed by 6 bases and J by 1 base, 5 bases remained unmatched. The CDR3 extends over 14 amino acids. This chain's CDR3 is CASSTGTANTEAFF. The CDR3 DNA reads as TGTGCCAGCAGTACCGGGACAGCGAACACTGAAGCTTTCTTT.

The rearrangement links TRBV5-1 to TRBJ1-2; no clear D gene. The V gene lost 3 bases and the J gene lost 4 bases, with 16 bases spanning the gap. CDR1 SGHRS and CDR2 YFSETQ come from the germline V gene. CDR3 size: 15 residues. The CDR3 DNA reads TGCGCCAGCAGCTCCCACCCTGAGCGAACCTATGGCTACACCTTC. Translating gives CASSSHPERTYGYTF.

CDR3 DNA sequence: TGTGCCAGCAGCCAACGGACTAGCGGGGGGCGAAGCGACGAGCAGTACTTC. Translating it yields CASSQRTSGGRSDEQYF. The V call is TRBV7-9, the J call TRBJ2-7, with 14 bases lining up with TRBD2. CDR1 SEHNR and CDR2 FQNEAQ come from the germline V gene (reference sequence). The CDR3 covers 17 residues. J gave up 5 bases and V 5 bases, and 11 bases lay outside the gene matches.

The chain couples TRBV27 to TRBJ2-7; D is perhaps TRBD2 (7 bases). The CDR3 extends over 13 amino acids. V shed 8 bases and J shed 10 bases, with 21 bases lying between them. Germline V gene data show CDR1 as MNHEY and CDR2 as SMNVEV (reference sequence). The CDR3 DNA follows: TGTGCCAGCCATTACAGGAGGGGGGGCGGACAGTACTTC. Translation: CASHYRRGGGQYF.

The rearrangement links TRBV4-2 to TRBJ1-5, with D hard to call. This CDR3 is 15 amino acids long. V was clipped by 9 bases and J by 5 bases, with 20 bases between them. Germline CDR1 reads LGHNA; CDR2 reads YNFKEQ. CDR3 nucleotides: TGTGCCAGTAGAATAAACCGGGATATCCATCAGCCCCAGCATTTT. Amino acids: CASRINRDIHQPQHF.

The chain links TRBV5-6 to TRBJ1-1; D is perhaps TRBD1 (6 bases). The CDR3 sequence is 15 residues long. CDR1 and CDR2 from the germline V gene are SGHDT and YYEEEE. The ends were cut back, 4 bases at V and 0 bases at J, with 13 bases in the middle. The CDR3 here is CASSAEQGLNTEAFF. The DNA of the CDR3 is TGTGCCAGCAGCGCCGAACAGGGCTTGAACACTGAAGCTTTCTTT.

In nucleotides, the CDR3 is TGCGCCAGCAGCCGAGCGGACAGGGAGCAGTTCTTC. It encodes CASSRADREQFF. The J gene is TRBJ2-1, the V gene TRBV4-1, with 7 bases that match TRBD1. CDR1 is MGHRA and CDR2 is YSYEKL in the germline V gene. After removal of 4 bases from V and 10 bases from J, the junction contained 4 bases not matched to a gene. The CDR3 has 12 amino acids.

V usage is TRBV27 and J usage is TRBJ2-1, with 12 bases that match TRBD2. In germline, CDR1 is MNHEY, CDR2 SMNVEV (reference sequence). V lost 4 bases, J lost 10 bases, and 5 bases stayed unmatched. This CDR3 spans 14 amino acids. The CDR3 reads CASSSHGLAGEQFF. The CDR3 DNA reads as TGTGCCAGCAGTTCCCACGGACTAGCGGGAGAGCAGTTCTTC.

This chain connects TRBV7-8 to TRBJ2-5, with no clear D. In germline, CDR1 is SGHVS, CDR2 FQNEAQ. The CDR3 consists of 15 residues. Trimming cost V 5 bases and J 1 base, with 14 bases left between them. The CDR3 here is CASSQRSLSQETQYF. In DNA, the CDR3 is TGTGCCAGCAGCCAAAGGAGTTTATCCCAAGAGACCCAGTACTTC.

CDR3 protein: CASSWGVPSYEQYF. The CDR3 DNA is TGTGCCAGCAGTTGGGGGGTGCCCTCCTACGAGCAGTACTTC. The chain is built from TRBV6-5 and TRBJ2-7; D perhaps matches TRBD2 (6 bases). V lost 4 bases and J 0 bases, leaving 10 bases between the germline ends. The germline V gene has CDR1 MNHEY and CDR2 SVGAGI. The CDR3 extends over 14 amino acids.

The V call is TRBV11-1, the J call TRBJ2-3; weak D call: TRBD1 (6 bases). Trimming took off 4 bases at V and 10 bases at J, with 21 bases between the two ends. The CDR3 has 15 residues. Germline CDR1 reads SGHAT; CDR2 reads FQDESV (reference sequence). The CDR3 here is CASSSNFQGTVAQYF. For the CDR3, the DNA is TGTGCCAGCAGCTCAAACTTTCAGGGGACGGTGGCGCAGTATTTT.

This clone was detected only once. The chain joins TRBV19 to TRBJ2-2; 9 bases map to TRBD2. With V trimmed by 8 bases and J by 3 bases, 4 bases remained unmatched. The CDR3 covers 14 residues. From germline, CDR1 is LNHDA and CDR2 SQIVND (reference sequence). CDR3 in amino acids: CASSSGVDTGELFF. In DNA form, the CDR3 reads TGTGCCAGTTCTAGCGGGGTCGACACCGGGGAGCTGTTTTTT.

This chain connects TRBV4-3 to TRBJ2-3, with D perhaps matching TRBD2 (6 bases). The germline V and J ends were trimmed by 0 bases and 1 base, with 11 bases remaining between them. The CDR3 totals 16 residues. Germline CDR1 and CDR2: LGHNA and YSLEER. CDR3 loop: CASSQDLASGTDTQYF. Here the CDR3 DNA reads TGCGCCAGCAGCCAAGATCTGGCTAGCGGCACAGATACGCAGTATTTT.

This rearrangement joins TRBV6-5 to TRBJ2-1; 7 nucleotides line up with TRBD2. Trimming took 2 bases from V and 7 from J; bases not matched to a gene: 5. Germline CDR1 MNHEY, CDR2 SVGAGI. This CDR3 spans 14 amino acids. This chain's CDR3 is CASSYGGGGNEQFF. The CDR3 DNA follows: TGTGCCAGCAGTTACGGCGGGGGAGGGAATGAGCAGTTCTTC.

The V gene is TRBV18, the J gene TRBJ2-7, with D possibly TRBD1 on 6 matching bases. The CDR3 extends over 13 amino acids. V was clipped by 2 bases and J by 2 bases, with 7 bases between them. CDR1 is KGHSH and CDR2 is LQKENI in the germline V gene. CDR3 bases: TGTGCCAGCTCACCAGCAGGGGCCTACGAGCAGTACTTC. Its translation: CASSPAGAYEQYF.

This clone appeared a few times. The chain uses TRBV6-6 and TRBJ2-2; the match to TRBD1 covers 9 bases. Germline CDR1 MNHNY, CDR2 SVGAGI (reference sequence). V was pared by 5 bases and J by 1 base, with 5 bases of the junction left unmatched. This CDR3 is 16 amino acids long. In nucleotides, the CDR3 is TGTGCCAGCAGTACCCGACAGGGGGTGAACACCGGGGAGCTGTTTTTT. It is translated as CASSTRQGVNTGELFF.